What follows is one TCR beta chain and its context. Its antigen remains unknown. This sample was taken from a study of identifying expanded T cells in peripheral blood. Study-wide findings and caveats: Technical replicates showed around 1.2 changed clones; two weeks about 16.4; four weeks 19.

Per the germline V gene, CDR1 is SGHTA and CDR2 is FQGNSA. CDR3 length: 15 residues. The germline V and J ends were trimmed by 2 bases and 0 bases, with 8 bases remaining between them. Method: immunoSEQ multiplex PCR; TCRdb's copy keeps in-frame clones and lacks some. The data contain about 110,000 clones, around nine tenths of them singletons. No infections or other immune events were documented during collection. The J gene is TRBJ1-5, the V gene TRBV7-2; D is uncertain. Sequenced input: blood. This TCR was sampled from a person between 18 and 75 years old in good health. CDR3 sequence reads: CASSLSGDSNQPQHF. CDR3 DNA: TGTGCCAGCAGCTTATCCGGGGATAGCAATCAGCCCCAGCATTTT.